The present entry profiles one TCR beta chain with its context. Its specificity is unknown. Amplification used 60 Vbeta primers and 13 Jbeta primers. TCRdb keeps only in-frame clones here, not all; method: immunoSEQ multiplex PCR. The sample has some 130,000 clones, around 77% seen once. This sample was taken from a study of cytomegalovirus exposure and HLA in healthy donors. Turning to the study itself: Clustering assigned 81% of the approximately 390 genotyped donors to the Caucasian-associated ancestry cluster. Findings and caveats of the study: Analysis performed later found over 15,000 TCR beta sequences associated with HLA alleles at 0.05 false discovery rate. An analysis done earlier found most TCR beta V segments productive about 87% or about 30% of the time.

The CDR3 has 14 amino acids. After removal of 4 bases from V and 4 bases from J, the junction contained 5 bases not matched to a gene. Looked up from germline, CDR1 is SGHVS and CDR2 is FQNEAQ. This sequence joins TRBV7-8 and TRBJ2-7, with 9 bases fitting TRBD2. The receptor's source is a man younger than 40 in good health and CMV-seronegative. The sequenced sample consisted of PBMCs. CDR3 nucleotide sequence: TGTGCCAGCAGCTACGCGGGAGGGGCGTACGAGCAGTACTTC. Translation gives CASSYAGGAYEQYF. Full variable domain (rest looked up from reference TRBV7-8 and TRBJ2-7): GAGVSQSPRYKVAKRGQDVALRCDPISGHVSLFWYQQALGQGPEFLTYFQNEAQLDKSGLPSDRFFAERPEGSVSTLKIQRTQQEDSAVYLCASSYAGGAYEQYFGPGTRLTVT.